The clone carrying this T cell receptor (beta chain) came up many times. Its antigen is as yet unknown. Each donor supplied approximately 10 milliliters of peripheral blood. The data derive from a study of blood T cells in healthy people across ages. Study-level results: The recorded TCR beta diversity per million T cells decreased in a roughly linear manner with age. Those diversity estimates obtained from one million T cells were thought to be underestimates.

Alongside a J-beta primer mix, a sample-barcoded 5' primer served in a second PCR lasting roughly 6 to 11 cycles. A template-switch adaptor with 12 random nucleotides tagged each cDNA molecule. TCRdb called the 5' RACE reads again in MiXCR, with one record for every CDR3 protein. The sample yields around 1,700,000 distinct CDR3 sequences, roughly 27% seen once. This TCR came from a young woman in good health. Material for sequencing was blood.

The CDR3 nucleotides are TGTGCCAGCAGCTTGGCCCCGGCCCCCGGCGCAGATACGCAGTATTTT. This encodes CASSLAPAPGADTQYF. The rearrangement joins TRBV5-5 to TRBJ2-3, with D unresolved. The CDR3 spans 16 residues. Germline values: CDR1 SGHKS, CDR2 YYEKEE (reference sequence). The ends were cut back, 0 bases at V and 4 bases at J, with 15 bases in the middle.